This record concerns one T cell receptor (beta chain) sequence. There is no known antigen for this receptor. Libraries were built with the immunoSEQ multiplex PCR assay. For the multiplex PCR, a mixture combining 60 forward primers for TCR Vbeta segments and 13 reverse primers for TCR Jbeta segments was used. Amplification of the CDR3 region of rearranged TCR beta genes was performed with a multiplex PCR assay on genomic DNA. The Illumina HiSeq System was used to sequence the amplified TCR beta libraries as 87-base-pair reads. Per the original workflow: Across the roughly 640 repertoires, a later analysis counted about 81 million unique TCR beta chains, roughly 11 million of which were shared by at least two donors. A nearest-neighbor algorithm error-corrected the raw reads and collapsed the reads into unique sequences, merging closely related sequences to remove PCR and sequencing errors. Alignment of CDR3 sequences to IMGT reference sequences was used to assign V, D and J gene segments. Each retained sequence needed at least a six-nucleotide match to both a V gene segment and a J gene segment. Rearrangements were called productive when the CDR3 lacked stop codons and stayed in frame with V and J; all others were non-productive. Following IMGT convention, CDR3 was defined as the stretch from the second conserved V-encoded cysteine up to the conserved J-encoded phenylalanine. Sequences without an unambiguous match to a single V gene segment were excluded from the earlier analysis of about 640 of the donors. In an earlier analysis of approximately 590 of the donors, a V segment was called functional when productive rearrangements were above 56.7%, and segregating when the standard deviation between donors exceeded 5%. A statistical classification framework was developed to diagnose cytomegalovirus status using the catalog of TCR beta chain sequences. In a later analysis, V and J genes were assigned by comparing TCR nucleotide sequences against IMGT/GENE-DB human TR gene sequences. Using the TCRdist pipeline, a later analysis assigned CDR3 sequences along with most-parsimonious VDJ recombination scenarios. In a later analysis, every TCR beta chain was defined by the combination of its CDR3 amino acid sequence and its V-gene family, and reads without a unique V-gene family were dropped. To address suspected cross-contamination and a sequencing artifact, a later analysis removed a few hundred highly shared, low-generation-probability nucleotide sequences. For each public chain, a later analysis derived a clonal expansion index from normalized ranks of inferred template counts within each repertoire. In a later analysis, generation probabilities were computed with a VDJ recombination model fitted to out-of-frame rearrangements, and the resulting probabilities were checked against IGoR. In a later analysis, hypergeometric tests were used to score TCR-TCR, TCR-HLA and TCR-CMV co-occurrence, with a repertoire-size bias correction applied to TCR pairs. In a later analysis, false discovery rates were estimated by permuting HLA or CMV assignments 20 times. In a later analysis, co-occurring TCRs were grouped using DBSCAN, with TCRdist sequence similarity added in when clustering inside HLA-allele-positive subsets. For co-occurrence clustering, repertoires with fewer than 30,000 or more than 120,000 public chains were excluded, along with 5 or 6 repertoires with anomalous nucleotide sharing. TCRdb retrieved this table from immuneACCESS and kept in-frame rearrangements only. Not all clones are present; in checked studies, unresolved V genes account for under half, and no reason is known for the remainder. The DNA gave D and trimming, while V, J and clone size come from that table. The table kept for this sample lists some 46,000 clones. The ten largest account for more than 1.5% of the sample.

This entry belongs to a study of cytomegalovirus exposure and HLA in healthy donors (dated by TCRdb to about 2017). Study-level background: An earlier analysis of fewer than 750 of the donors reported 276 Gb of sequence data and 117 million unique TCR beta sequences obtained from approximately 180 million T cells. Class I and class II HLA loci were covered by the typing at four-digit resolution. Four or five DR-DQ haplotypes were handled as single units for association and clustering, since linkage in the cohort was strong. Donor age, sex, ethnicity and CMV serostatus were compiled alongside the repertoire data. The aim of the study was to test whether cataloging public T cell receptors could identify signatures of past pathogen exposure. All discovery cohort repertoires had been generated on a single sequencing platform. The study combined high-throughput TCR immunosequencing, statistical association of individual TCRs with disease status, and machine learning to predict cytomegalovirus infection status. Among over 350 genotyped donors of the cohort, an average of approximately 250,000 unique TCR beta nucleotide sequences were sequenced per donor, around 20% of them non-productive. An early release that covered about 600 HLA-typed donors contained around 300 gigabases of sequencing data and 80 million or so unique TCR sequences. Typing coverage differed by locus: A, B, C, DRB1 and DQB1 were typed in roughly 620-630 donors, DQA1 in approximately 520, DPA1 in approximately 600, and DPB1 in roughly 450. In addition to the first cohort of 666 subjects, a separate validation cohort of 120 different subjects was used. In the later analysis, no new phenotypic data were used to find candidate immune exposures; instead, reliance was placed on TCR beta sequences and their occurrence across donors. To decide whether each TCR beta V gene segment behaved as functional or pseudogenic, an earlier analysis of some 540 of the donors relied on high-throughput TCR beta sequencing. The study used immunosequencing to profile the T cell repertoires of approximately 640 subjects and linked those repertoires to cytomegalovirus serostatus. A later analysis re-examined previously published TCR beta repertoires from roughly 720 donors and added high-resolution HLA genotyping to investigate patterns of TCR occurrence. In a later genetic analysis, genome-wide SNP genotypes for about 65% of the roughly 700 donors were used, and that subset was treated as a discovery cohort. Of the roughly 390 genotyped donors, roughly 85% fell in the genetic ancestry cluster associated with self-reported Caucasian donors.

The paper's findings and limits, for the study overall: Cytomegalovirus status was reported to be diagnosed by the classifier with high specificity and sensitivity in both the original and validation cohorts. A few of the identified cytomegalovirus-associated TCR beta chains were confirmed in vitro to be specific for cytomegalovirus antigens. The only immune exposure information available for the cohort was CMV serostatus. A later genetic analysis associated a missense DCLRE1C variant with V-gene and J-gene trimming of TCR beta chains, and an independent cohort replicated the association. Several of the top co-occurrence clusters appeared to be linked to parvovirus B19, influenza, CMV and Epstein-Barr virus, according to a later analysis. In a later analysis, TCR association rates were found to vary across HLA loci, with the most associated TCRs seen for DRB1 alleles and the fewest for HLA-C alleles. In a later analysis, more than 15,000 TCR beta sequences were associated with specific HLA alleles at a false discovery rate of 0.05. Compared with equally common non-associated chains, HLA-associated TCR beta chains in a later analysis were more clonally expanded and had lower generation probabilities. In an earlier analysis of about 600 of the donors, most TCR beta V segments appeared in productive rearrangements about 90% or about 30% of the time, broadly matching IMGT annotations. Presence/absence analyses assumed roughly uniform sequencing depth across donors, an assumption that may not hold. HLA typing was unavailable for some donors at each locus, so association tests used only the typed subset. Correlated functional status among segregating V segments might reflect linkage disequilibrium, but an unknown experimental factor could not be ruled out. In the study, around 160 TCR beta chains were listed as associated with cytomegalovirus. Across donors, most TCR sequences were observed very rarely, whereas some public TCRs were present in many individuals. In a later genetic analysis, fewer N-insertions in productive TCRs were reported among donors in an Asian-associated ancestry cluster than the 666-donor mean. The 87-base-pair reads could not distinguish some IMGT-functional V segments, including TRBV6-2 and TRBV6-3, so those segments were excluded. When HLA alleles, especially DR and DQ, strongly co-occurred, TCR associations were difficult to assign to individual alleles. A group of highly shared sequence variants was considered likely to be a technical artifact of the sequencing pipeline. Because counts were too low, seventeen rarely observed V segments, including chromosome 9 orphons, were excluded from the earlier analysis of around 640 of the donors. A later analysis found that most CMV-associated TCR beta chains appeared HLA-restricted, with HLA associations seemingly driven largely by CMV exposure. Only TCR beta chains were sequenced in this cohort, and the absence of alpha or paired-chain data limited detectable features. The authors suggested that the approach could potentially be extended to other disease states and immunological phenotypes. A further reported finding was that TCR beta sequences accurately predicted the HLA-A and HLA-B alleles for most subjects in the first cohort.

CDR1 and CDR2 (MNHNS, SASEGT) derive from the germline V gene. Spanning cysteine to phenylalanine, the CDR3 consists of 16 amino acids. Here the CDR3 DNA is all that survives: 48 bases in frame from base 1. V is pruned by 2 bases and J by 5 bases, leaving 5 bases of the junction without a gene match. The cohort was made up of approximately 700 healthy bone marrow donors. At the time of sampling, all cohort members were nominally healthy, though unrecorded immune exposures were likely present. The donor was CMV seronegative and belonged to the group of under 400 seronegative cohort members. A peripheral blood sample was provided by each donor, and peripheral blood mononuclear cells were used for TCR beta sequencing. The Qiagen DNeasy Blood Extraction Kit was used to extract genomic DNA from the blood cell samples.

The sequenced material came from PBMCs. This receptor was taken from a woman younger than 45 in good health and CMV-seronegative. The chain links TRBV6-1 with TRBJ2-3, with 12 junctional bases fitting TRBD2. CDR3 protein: CASSERLAGVGDTQYF. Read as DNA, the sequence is TGTGCCAGCAGTGAACGACTAGCGGGAGTTGGAGATACGCAGTATTTT.